Below are 8 T cell receptor beta chains sequenced from a single sample in a study of blood T cell repertoires in COVID-19. The protocol was immunoSEQ multiplex PCR, while the TCRdb copy is restricted to in-frame clones and leaves out a portion. The data hold about 160,000 clones, with more than 65% observed a single time. The sample consisted of PBMCs or T cells enriched from blood (not recorded which). These receptors all stem from a man aged 55 to 69 who had recovered from COVID-19.

V usage is TRBV11-2 and J usage is TRBJ2-2; 7 bases align to TRBD2. This CDR3 contains 16 residues. The V gene's germline CDR1 is SGHAT and CDR2 FQNNGV. V shed 5 bases, J shed 0 bases, and the junction held 6 bases outside the gene matches. Here the CDR3 DNA reads TGTGCCAGCAGCCTCTTAGCGGGTGCGAACACCGGGGAGCTGTTTTTT. It translates to CASSLLAGANTGELFF.

The chain carries TRBV19 and TRBJ2-1, with TRBD1 matching over 7 bases. The CDR3 sequence is 12 residues long. After removal of 8 bases from V and 4 bases from J, the junction contained 2 bases not matched to a gene. CDR1 is LNHDA, CDR2 SQIVND, per germline (reference sequence). The CDR3 sequence is CASSDRYNEQFF. In DNA, the CDR3 is TGTGCCAGTTCGGACAGGTACAATGAGCAGTTCTTC.

The gene calls are TRBV19 and TRBJ2-4; a possible D gene is TRBD2 (5 bases). This CDR3 spans 14 amino acids. V was clipped by 5 bases and J by 1 base, with 9 bases between them. The germline CDR1 and CDR2 sequences are LNHDA and SQIVND (reference sequence). The CDR3 protein is CASSVGKAKNIQYF. CDR3 DNA: TGTGCCAGTAGTGTCGGGAAGGCCAAAAACATTCAGTACTTC. Using reference TRBV19 and TRBJ2-4 for the parts outside the CDR3, the full variable domain is DGGITQSPKYLFRKEGQNVTLSCEQNLNHDAMYWYRQDPGQGLRLIYYSQIVNDFQKGDIAEGYSVSREKKESFPLTVTSAQKNPTAFYLCASSVGKAKNIQYFGAGTRLSVL.

The gene calls are TRBV28 and TRBJ2-1; D is unresolved. The CDR3 is made up of 11 amino acids. Germline V gives CDR1 MDHEN, CDR2 SYDVKM. Trimming removed 7 bases from V and 8 bases from J, with 9 bases in between. The CDR3 sequence is CASTSRYEQFF. Written as DNA, the CDR3 is TGTGCCAGCACCTCTAGGTATGAGCAGTTCTTC.

The rearrangement links TRBV29-1 to TRBJ2-7; 8 bases map to TRBD1. Germline V gene lookup returns CDR1 SQVTM and CDR2 ANQGSEA. Germline trimming cut 4 bases from V and 3 bases from J; bases unmatched to any gene: 8. The CDR3 has 14 residues. The CDR3, as DNA: TGCAGCGTTGGAGCCCAGGGGGCCCTCTACGAGCAGTACTTC. It encodes CSVGAQGALYEQYF.

In regard to this clone: One end of the junction is discordant with germline, which a read error may explain. The J gene is TRBJ2-6, the V gene TRBV2; D is perhaps TRBD2 (5 bases). The CDR3 has 17 residues. The germline V gene has CDR1 SNHLY and CDR2 FYNNEI. The CDR3 is CATSQDLLSSGANVLTF. The CDR3 coding sequence is TGTGCCACCAGTCAGGACTTACTTAGCTCTGGGGCCAACGTCCTGACTTTC.

This clone was recorded only once. The chain recombines TRBV19 with TRBJ2-7, with a possible D match to TRBD2 (8 bases). Per the germline V gene, CDR1 is LNHDA and CDR2 is SQIVND (reference sequence). The CDR3 is 14 residues long. The V and J ends lost 6 bases and 3 bases respectively, with 15 bases between them. CDR3: CASSREGAGYEQYF. In nucleotides, the CDR3 is TGTGCCAGTAGCCGGGAGGGGGCAGGCTACGAGCAGTACTTC.

This sequence joins TRBV5-5 and TRBJ2-2; D not certain. The CDR3 runs 14 residues. Germline V lookup: CDR1 SGHKS, CDR2 YYEKEE (reference sequence). V gave up 4 bases and J gave up 0 bases, with 7 bases separating them. The CDR3 protein is CASSQTANTGELFF. In nucleotides, the CDR3 is TGTGCCAGCAGCCAAACAGCGAACACCGGGGAGCTGTTTTTT. Supplemented by reference TRBV5-5 and TRBJ2-2, the full variable domain reads DAGVTQSPTHLIKTRGQQVTLRCSPISGHKSVSWYQQVLGQGPQFIFQYYEKEERGRGNFPDRFSARQFPNYSSELNVNALLLGDSALYLCASSQTANTGELFFGEGSRLTVL.